This T cell receptor beta chain came from a study of blood T cell repertoires in COVID-19. Looking at the study overall: Acute and convalescent COVID-19 samples came from the United States, Italy and Spain. T cells, B-cell-depleted T cells, or PBMCs provided the cDNA or gDNA that served as material.

Original data processing: Quantification of nucleated cells was approximated via reference gene primer amplification. Assay used: immunoSEQ multiplex PCR; TCRdb lists only in-frame clones, some missing. Clone size and V and J calls were adopted from that table, with D and trimming inferred from the DNA. The sample lists about 240,000 clones; about four fifths were seen once. This receptor was obtained from a woman in her seventies with acute or convalescent COVID-19. Specimen: peripheral blood.

The CDR3 DNA reads as TGTGCCAGCAGCTTAGGACAGTTAGCTAACTATGGCTACACCTTC. It specifies CASSLGQLANYGYTF. The chain is built from TRBV7-9 and TRBJ1-2; D may be TRBD1 (5 bases). CDR1 SEHNR and CDR2 FQNEAQ come from the germline V gene (reference sequence). Trimming took off 1 base at V and 0 bases at J, with 9 bases between the two ends. The CDR3 covers 15 residues. Complete variable domain (other parts from reference TRBV7-9 and TRBJ1-2): DTGVSQNPRHKITKRGQNVTFRCDPISEHNRLYWYRQTLGQGPEFLTYFQNEAQLEKSRLLSDRFSAERPKGSFSTLEIQRTEQGDSAMYLCASSLGQLANYGYTFGSGTRLTVV.